One sample yielded the 20 T cell receptor beta chains listed below, sequenced in a study of graft-versus-host responses after intestinal transplantation. This table comes from immunoSEQ multiplex PCR, and its TCRdb copy is limited to in-frame clones, with some not included. The repertoire holds roughly 4,900 clones, with about 25% as singletons. Sequenced material: alloreactive CD4+ T cells from a mixed lymphocyte reaction culture, taken before intestinal transplant. The subset was: CFSE-low proliferating T cells sorted from roughly 6-day pre-transplant mixed lymphocyte reaction (GvH or HvG direction). The receptors stem from a human patient who received an intestinal transplant.

This clone is labeled as medium-sized. This chain connects TRBV11-2 to TRBJ1-2; 8 bases are shared with TRBD1. The CDR3 consists of 16 residues. With V trimmed by 1 base and J by 8 bases, 12 bases remained unmatched. From germline, CDR1 is SGHAT and CDR2 FQNNGV. The CDR3 DNA reads as TGTGCCAGCAGCTTAGTGCCGAACAGGGGGTATGAAGGCTACACCTTC. This encodes CASSLVPNRGYEGYTF.

This clone was detected ten times or more. The chain carries TRBV2 and TRBJ2-5, with 7 bases that match TRBD2. CDR1 SNHLY and CDR2 FYNNEI come from the germline V gene. This CDR3 comprises 14 residues. V lost 6 bases to trimming and J lost 7 bases; unmatched junction nucleotides: 11. The DNA of the CDR3 is TGTGCCAGCAGACTCCCAGGGTGGGGGGGGACCCAGTACTTC. Translated, it gives CASRLPGWGGTQYF. Using reference TRBV2 and TRBJ2-5 for the parts outside the CDR3, the full variable domain is EPEVTQTPSHQVTQMGQEVILRCVPISNHLYFYWYRQILGQKVEFLVSFYNNEISEKSEIFDDQFSVERPDGSNFTLKIRSTKLEDSAMYFCASRLPGWGGTQYFGPGTRLLVL.

The chain links TRBV7-9 to TRBJ1-2; a possible D gene is TRBD1 (5 bases). This CDR3 comprises 13 residues. Germline-derived CDR1 and CDR2 are SEHNR and FQNEAQ (reference sequence). Trimming cost V 6 bases and J 2 bases, with 10 bases left between them. This CDR3 is CASSRDRNYGYTF. The CDR3 DNA reads TGTGCCAGCAGTCGCGACAGAAACTATGGCTACACCTTC.

J is TRBJ2-1 and V is TRBV9, with D uncertain. Trimming removed 0 bases at V and 4 bases at J, with 11 bases between. Germline V lookup: CDR1 SGDLS, CDR2 YYNGEE. The CDR3 is 15 residues long. The CDR3 bases are TGTGCCAGCAGCGTAGAATGGGGTGGATACAATGAGCAGTTCTTC. Residues: CASSVEWGGYNEQFF.

As regards this clone: This could be a read error, since a much larger clone is one nucleotide away. The CDR3 protein is CASSSGPNIGGTQYF. The CDR3 region has the DNA TGTGCCAGCAGCTCGGGACCGAATATAGGGGGGACCCAGTACTTC. The rearrangement uses TRBV28 and TRBJ2-5; TRBD1 is a possible D gene (6 bases). Germline loops: CDR1 MDHEN, CDR2 SYDVKM. The length of the CDR3 is 15 residues. V dropped 6 bases and J dropped 7 bases, with 21 bases sitting between them.

Relative to its sample, this clone is large. The gene calls are TRBV11-3 and TRBJ2-1; a weak D match, TRBD2 (5 bases). The V gene's germline CDR1 is SGHNT and CDR2 YENEEA. The CDR3 is made up of 15 amino acids. The V and J ends lost 4 bases and 1 base respectively, with 11 bases between them. The CDR3, as DNA: TGTGCCAGCAGCTCTACTAGGTTTTCCTACAATGAGCAGTTCTTC. It yields the protein CASSSTRFSYNEQFF.

This clone is classed as large. This chain uses TRBV11-2 with TRBJ2-1; 7 bases map to TRBD2. V trimming: 3 bases; J trimming: 5 bases; junction bases outside the gene matches: 7. This CDR3 region has 15 residues. Germline-derived CDR1 and CDR2 are SGHAT and FQNNGV. CDR3 in amino acids: CASSFSTSRHNEQFF. Written as DNA, the CDR3 is TGTGCCAGCAGCTTCTCGACTAGCAGACACAATGAGCAGTTCTTC.

The chain's CDR3 is CASSPSLRSWDEQFF. CDR3 DNA: TGTGCCAGCAGCCCATCTCTCAGATCTTGGGACGAGCAGTTCTTC. This sequence joins TRBV13 and TRBJ2-1; D is tentatively TRBD1 or TRBD2 (5 bases each). With 5 bases removed from V and 10 bases from J, the gap between germline ends came to 21 bases. Germline V gene lookup returns CDR1 PRHDT and CDR2 FYEKMQ (reference sequence). This CDR3 is built from 15 residues.

The DNA for the CDR3 is TGTGCCAGTAGTATTCAGGGGGACTATGGCTACACCTTC. Protein: CASSIQGDYGYTF. The chain carries TRBV19 and TRBJ1-2, with 7 bases fitting TRBD1. V shed 3 bases and J 3 bases; nucleotides not matched to a gene: 1. The CDR3 contains 13 residues. Germline V gene data show CDR1 as LNHDA and CDR2 as SQIVND (reference sequence).

This rearrangement joins TRBV6-6 to TRBJ1-5, with D hard to call. Germline-derived CDR1 and CDR2 are MNHNY and SVGAGI (reference sequence). The V end lost 10 bases, the J end lost 4 bases, and 14 bases lay between the germline ends. The CDR3 length is 13 residues. The chain's CDR3 is CATRAWTNQPQHF. CDR3 DNA: TGTGCCACCAGAGCATGGACGAATCAGCCCCAGCATTTT.

The chain combines TRBV21-1 with TRBJ2-3. TRBV21-1 is described as a pseudogene. The CDR3 extends over 16 amino acids. The CDR3 is CASSQKVATVQDTQYF. CDR3 in DNA: TGTGCCAGCAGCCAGAAGGTAGCTACAGTGCAAGATACGCAGTATTTT.

The CDR3 nucleotides read TGTGCCAGCAGGGCCCGGGGGGGCGGCGGACCTGGAAACACCATATATTTT. Translating it yields CASRARGGGGPGNTIYF. The chain recombines TRBV28 with TRBJ1-3, with D perhaps TRBD1 (6 bases). This CDR3 is 17 amino acids long. V was pared by 6 bases and J by 2 bases, with 20 bases between. Per the germline V gene, CDR1 is MDHEN and CDR2 is SYDVKM.

The V and J genes are TRBV6-4 and TRBJ2-2, with 9 nucleotides matching TRBD1. V shed 5 bases and J 5 bases; nucleotides not matched to a gene: 3. Germline values: CDR1 MRHNA, CDR2 SNTAGT. This CDR3 region has 14 residues. CDR3 amino acids: CASSRTGETGELFF. For the CDR3, the DNA is TGTGCCAGCAGTCGGACAGGGGAGACCGGGGAGCTGTTTTTT.

Here the CDR3 DNA reads TGTGCCAGCAGCAGTTTTCGGACAGATACGCAGTATTTT. Translation: CASSSFRTDTQYF. The chain is built from TRBV7-9 and TRBJ2-3, with D hard to call. With 5 bases removed from V and 3 bases from J, the gap between germline ends came to 9 bases. The V gene's germline CDR1 is SEHNR and CDR2 FQNEAQ (reference sequence). This CDR3 has 13 residues.

Within the sample, this clone is medium-sized. The V call is TRBV7-7, the J call TRBJ1-5, with D maybe TRBD1 (6 bases). CDR1 and CDR2 (germline): SSHAT, FNYEAQ (reference sequence). V was clipped by 5 bases and J by 0 bases, with 20 bases between them. The CDR3 is 18 residues long. The CDR3 is CASSRVAGVGYSNQPQHF. The CDR3 nucleotides read TGTGCCAGCAGCCGAGTCGCAGGGGTAGGCTATAGCAATCAGCCCCAGCATTTT.

This clone was seen a few times. The genes are TRBV15 and TRBJ1-6; D gene unclear. This CDR3 has 13 residues. CDR1 is LNHNV, CDR2 YYDKDF, per germline (reference sequence). The V end lost 3 bases, the J end lost 7 bases, and 7 bases lay between the germline ends. CDR3 protein: CATSSGGNSPLHF. CDR3 nucleotides: TGTGCCACCAGCAGCGGTGGGAATTCACCCCTCCACTTT.

There are a few counts of this clone. Mismatch with germline at one junction end may stem from a read error. This chain uses TRBV10-1 with TRBJ2-1, with D perhaps TRBD1 or TRBD2 (6 bases each). Germline V CDR1 and CDR2: WNHNN, SYGVQD (reference sequence). The CDR3 runs to 15 residues. The CDR3: CARSRLGGSYNEQFF. The CDR3 DNA reads as TGCGCCCGCAGTCGACTAGGGGGGTCCTACAATGAGCAGTTCTTC.

The CDR3 DNA is TGTGCCAGCAAGCTGATCCGAGGTACACAAAGTCGGGCCAACGTCCTGACTTTC. Translation: CASKLIRGTQSRANVLTF. The rearrangement links TRBV5-2 to TRBJ2-6; no check of the table's D call, TRBD2, against the DNA was made. TRBV5-2 is a pseudogene locus. The CDR3 contains 18 residues.

In this sample, this clone turned up a few times. The V gene is TRBV6-5, the J gene TRBJ1-5; D might be TRBD1 (6 bases). The V gene lost 6 bases and the J gene lost 0 bases, with 12 bases spanning the gap. The CDR3 covers 15 residues. CDR1 is MNHEY and CDR2 is SVGAGI in the germline V gene. CDR3 in amino acids: CASRLDRNSNQPQHF. CDR3 sequence (DNA): TGTGCCAGCAGGCTCGACAGGAATAGCAATCAGCCCCAGCATTTT.

This clone is medium-sized (0.01 to 0.1%) in the sample. V gene TRBV11-2 combines with J gene TRBJ2-7; 7 nucleotides agree with TRBD1. Germline CDR1 and CDR2: SGHAT and FQNNGV. Trimming cost V 1 base and J 4 bases; bases outside gene matches: 4. The CDR3 has 14 amino acids. CDR3 loop: CASSLGGGVYEQYF. DNA for the CDR3: TGTGCCAGCAGCTTAGGAGGGGGCGTTTACGAGCAGTACTTC. Variable domain in full (rest from reference TRBV11-2 and TRBJ2-7): EAGVAQSPRYKIIEKRQSVAFWCNPISGHATLYWYQQILGQGPKLLIQFQNNGVVDDSQLPKDRFSAERLKGVDSTLKIQPAKLEDSAVYLCASSLGGGVYEQYFGPGTRLTVT.